Below, 25 T cell receptor beta chains from the same sample are listed, as sequenced in a study of blood T cell repertoires in COVID-19. The assay was immunoSEQ multiplex PCR, and TCRdb's table has in-frame clones only and misses some. The data contain more than 200,000 clones, roughly 90% of them seen just once; the ten biggest clones take up over 6%. Source material: PBMCs or T cells enriched from blood (not recorded which). The origin of the receptors is a woman younger than 45 with acute COVID-19.

The chain employs TRBV7-8 and TRBJ2-5, with 10 bases lining up with TRBD1. CDR1 SGHVS and CDR2 FQNEAQ come from the germline V gene. There are 17 residues in the CDR3. Germline trimming cut 2 bases from V and 4 bases from J; bases unmatched to any gene: 10. CDR3 amino acids: CASSLPSTGGGPETQYF. The CDR3 DNA is TGTGCCAGCAGCTTACCCTCGACAGGGGGCGGCCCAGAGACCCAGTACTTC.

The CDR3 loop is CASSYTGQHQPQHF. The DNA for the CDR3 is TGTGCCAGCAGTTACACGGGACAGCATCAGCCCCAGCATTTT. The chain links TRBV6-5 to TRBJ1-5, with TRBD1 matching over 7 bases. CDR3 length equals 14 residues. Trimming cost V 2 bases and J 5 bases; bases outside gene matches: 3. Looked up from germline, CDR1 is MNHEY and CDR2 is SVGAGI.

This chain connects TRBV19 to TRBJ2-5; D remains ambiguous. V lost 0 bases, J lost 4 bases, and 9 bases lay in between. The CDR3 is made up of 14 amino acids. Per germline, CDR1 LNHDA and CDR2 SQIVND (reference sequence). The CDR3 DNA sequence: TGTGCCAGTAGTATAGATTACATCACAGAGACCCAGTACTTC. This gives the protein CASSIDYITETQYF.

J is TRBJ2-1 and V is TRBV4-1; tentative D call: TRBD2 (6 bases). V was clipped by 0 bases and J by 2 bases, with 11 bases between them. Germline CDR1 and CDR2: MGHRA and YSYEKL. The CDR3 has 16 residues. This chain's CDR3 is CASSQDRGSAYNEQFF. The CDR3 DNA reads as TGCGCCAGCAGCCAAGATCGGGGGAGCGCCTACAATGAGCAGTTCTTC.

This clone was counted a single time. This chain links TRBV6-5 with TRBJ2-2; D is perhaps TRBD2 (6 bases). CDR1 is MNHEY, CDR2 SVGAGI, per germline. V lost 7 bases and J 1 base, leaving 13 bases between the germline ends. This CDR3 is 15 amino acids long. This chain's CDR3 is CASTRDLQNTGELFF. For the CDR3, the DNA is TGTGCCAGCACCCGGGACTTGCAGAACACCGGGGAGCTGTTTTTT.

The genes are TRBV7-2 and TRBJ1-2, with 10 nucleotides matching TRBD1. Unmatched junction bases numbered 6, after V lost 4 bases and J lost 4 bases. Germline values: CDR1 SGHTA, CDR2 FQGNSA. This CDR3 is 15 amino acids long. The CDR3 loop reads CASSSRQGASYGYTF. CDR3 bases: TGTGCCAGCAGCTCAAGACAGGGGGCGAGCTATGGCTACACCTTC. The full variable domain, in which reference TRBV7-2 and TRBJ1-2 provide the parts outside the CDR3, is GAGVSQSPSNKVTEKGKDVELRCDPISGHTALYWYRQSLGQGLEFLIYFQGNSAPDKSGLPSDRFSAERTGGSVSTLTIQRTQQEDSAVYLCASSSRQGASYGYTFGSGTRLTVV.

The chain has TRBV25-1 and TRBJ2-7, with a weak D call TRBD1 (6 bases). Trimming removed 4 bases from V and 4 bases from J, with 17 bases in between. The CDR3 runs 15 residues. Germline V lookup: CDR1 MGHDK, CDR2 SYGVNS. CDR3 sequence: CASSVPRGLEYEQYF. In DNA form, the CDR3 reads TGTGCCAGCAGTGTACCCAGGGGTTTGGAATACGAGCAGTACTTC.

The rearrangement joins TRBV28 to TRBJ2-1; D uncertain. The germline CDR1 and CDR2 sequences are MDHEN and SYDVKM. The CDR3 consists of 16 residues. Trimming removed 6 bases at V and 2 bases at J, with 17 bases between. In DNA form, the CDR3 reads TGTGCCAGCAGGGCCCCCGCTTCGTTCCCCTACAATGAGCAGTTCTTC. This gives the protein CASRAPASFPYNEQFF.

The CDR3 coding sequence is TGTGCCAGTGTGACTGGGTCTAACTATGGCTACACCTTC. This codes for CASVTGSNYGYTF. The chain joins TRBV6-5 to TRBJ1-2; D gene uncertain. This CDR3 contains 13 residues. From germline, CDR1 is MNHEY and CDR2 SVGAGI. Trimming removed 9 bases from V and 0 bases from J, with 11 bases in between.

Only a few counts were recorded for this clone. The J gene is TRBJ1-1, the V gene TRBV5-4, with 9 bases lining up with TRBD1. With 4 bases clipped from V and 5 bases from J, the junction kept 15 bases outside the gene matches. CDR3 length: 17 residues. Germline CDR1 is SGHNT and CDR2 is YYREEE (reference sequence). In DNA form, the CDR3 reads TGTGCCAGCAGCCTACAGGGGGCGGGGGGTTTGAGAACTGAAGCTTTCTTT. This encodes CASSLQGAGGLRTEAFF.

The chain couples TRBV5-1 to TRBJ1-2; the match to TRBD1 covers 8 bases. Germline assignment: CDR1 SGHRS and CDR2 YFSETQ. The CDR3 consists of 15 residues. The ends lost 3 bases at V and 0 bases at J; junction bases unmatched: 4. The CDR3 DNA sequence: TGCGCCAGCAGCTCTGGGACAGGACCTAACTATGGCTACACCTTC. It yields the protein CASSSGTGPNYGYTF.

CDR3 residues: CANPSGGACTDTQYF. The CDR3 DNA reads as TGTGCCAATCCTAGCGGGGGGGCCTGCACAGATACGCAGTATTTT. The rearrangement links TRBV27 to TRBJ2-3; 12 bases are a match to TRBD2. Germline trimming cut 10 bases from V and 1 base from J; bases unmatched to any gene: 6. CDR1 and CDR2 (germline): MNHEY, SMNVEV (reference sequence). The CDR3 contains 15 residues.

The chain has TRBV18 and TRBJ1-5; TRBD1 might be the D (6 bases). The CDR3 runs to 15 residues. In germline, CDR1 is KGHSH, CDR2 LQKENI. The ends were cut back, 8 bases at V and 2 bases at J, with 16 bases in the middle. Written as DNA, the CDR3 is TGTGCCAGCCCGCCCCAGGGGTGGGGCAATCAGCCCCAGCATTTT. Encoded protein: CASPPQGWGNQPQHF.

This clone was detected once. The V call is TRBV18, the J call TRBJ2-5; D is unclear. The V gene lost 2 bases and the J gene lost 3 bases, with 16 bases spanning the gap. Germline CDR1 is KGHSH and CDR2 is LQKENI. This CDR3 is 16 amino acids long. DNA for the CDR3: TGTGCCAGCTCACCATTTGGCCCCCCCAGAAAAGAGACCCAGTACTTC. It codes for CASSPFGPPRKETQYF.

The chain combines TRBV5-6 with TRBJ1-5; the match to TRBD1 covers 12 bases. In germline, CDR1 is SGHDT, CDR2 YYEEEE. The CDR3 is 16 amino acids. V was pared by 0 bases and J by 7 bases, with 5 bases of the junction left unmatched. CDR3 DNA sequence: TGTGCCAGCAGCTTGGAGGGACAGGGGGCGAGGCAGCCCCAGCATTTT. Translation gives CASSLEGQGARQPQHF.

The CDR3, as DNA: TGTGCCAGCAGGGCGGACCCGGTTGGGGGGTATGGCTACACCTTC. This sequence encodes CASRADPVGGYGYTF. The chain carries TRBV2 and TRBJ1-2; weak D call: TRBD1 (5 bases). The CDR3 has 15 residues. Germline loops: CDR1 SNHLY, CDR2 FYNNEI. Deletions cut 6 bases from V and 5 bases from J, with 19 bases between.

This sequence joins TRBV7-3 and TRBJ2-1, with D perhaps matching TRBD2 (6 bases). Trimming shortened V by 1 base and J by 10 bases, and 11 bases separated the two germline ends. The CDR3 runs to 13 residues. The germline V gene has CDR1 SGHTA and CDR2 FQGTGA. CDR3 protein: CASSLKGREEQFF. CDR3 DNA: TGTGCCAGCAGCTTAAAGGGCCGGGAGGAGCAGTTCTTC.

V usage is TRBV5-6 and J usage is TRBJ2-2, with a possible D match to TRBD1 (6 bases). The germline V gene has CDR1 SGHDT and CDR2 YYEEEE. The CDR3 consists of 17 residues. Trimming left V 4 bases short and J 4 bases short, with 20 bases between. Written as DNA, the CDR3 is TGTGCCAGCAGCACCCCCCCCGGCCAGGGGCTCACCGGGGAGCTGTTTTTT. Amino acid sequence: CASSTPPGQGLTGELFF.

In its sample, this clone was seen a few times. The CDR3 nucleotides read TGCAGCGTCCAGGGATCTACAGGGACCAGTGAAAAACTGTTTTTT. This translates into CSVQGSTGTSEKLFF. The chain carries TRBV29-1 and TRBJ1-4; possibly TRBD1 for D (6 bases). The CDR3 has 15 residues. CDR1 SQVTM and CDR2 ANQGSEA come from the germline V gene. Trimming cost V 6 bases and J 7 bases, with 21 bases left between them. Drawing the rest from reference TRBV29-1 and TRBJ1-4, the complete variable domain is SAVISQKPSRDICQRGTSLTIQCQVDSQVTMMFWYRQQPGQSLTLIATANQGSEATYESGFVIDKFPISRPNLTFSTLTVSNMSPEDSSIYLCSVQGSTGTSEKLFFGSGTQLSVL.

Written as DNA, the CDR3 is TGTGCCACCAGAGGGGGGGGCCTGGACACTGAAGCTTTCTTT. It is translated as CATRGGGLDTEAFF. The rearrangement uses TRBV24-1 and TRBJ1-1; the D gene is possibly TRBD1 (6 bases). V lost 7 bases and J 3 bases, leaving 14 bases between the germline ends. Germline-derived CDR1 and CDR2 are KGHDR and SFDVKD. The CDR3 spans 14 residues.

V usage is TRBV2 and J usage is TRBJ1-2; 9 bases map to TRBD1. The CDR3 sequence is 13 residues long. V shed 9 bases and J 8 bases; nucleotides not matched to a gene: 10. Germline-derived CDR1 and CDR2 are SNHLY and FYNNEI. The DNA of the CDR3 is TGTGCCAGTTCCCGGGACAGGGTTACAGGCTACACCTTC. As protein: CASSRDRVTGYTF.

The chain joins TRBV7-6 to TRBJ2-7, with 12 bases aligning to TRBD2. J lost 5 bases, V lost 5 bases, and 13 bases had no gene match. This CDR3 is built from 17 residues. Germline loops: CDR1 SGHVS, CDR2 FNYEAQ. The DNA for the CDR3 is TGTGCCAGCAGCCTTAAGCCCCTAGCGGGAGGGCCCAACGAGCAGTACTTC. Its protein product is CASSLKPLAGGPNEQYF.

The chain uses TRBV9 and TRBJ2-7; D gene ambiguous. The V end was cut by 0 bases, the J end by 4 bases, with 20 bases between. The germline gives CDR1 SGDLS, CDR2 YYNGEE. This CDR3 region has 17 residues. The CDR3 is CASSVAPVLRPLYEQYF. The DNA for the CDR3 is TGTGCCAGCAGCGTAGCCCCCGTTCTACGTCCTCTTTACGAGCAGTACTTC.

This chain links TRBV6-2 or TRBV6-3 with TRBJ2-1; the match to TRBD2 covers 9 bases. CDR3 length: 14 amino acids. V lost 2 bases and J lost 14; bases outside the gene matches: 10. Germline V gene sequence: CDR1 MNHEY, CDR2 SVGEGT. CDR3 residues: CASSYGLAGQQEFF. Written as DNA, the CDR3 is TGTGCCAGCAGTTACGGGCTAGCGGGACAACAAGAGTTCTTC.

This rearrangement joins TRBV5-5 to TRBJ2-1; D possibly corresponds to TRBD1 (6 bases). CDR1 and CDR2 from the germline V gene are SGHKS and YYEKEE (reference sequence). With 5 bases removed from V and 8 bases from J, the gap between germline ends came to 23 bases. This CDR3 region has 16 residues. CDR3 region: CASRLGRRTEADEQFF. For the CDR3, the DNA is TGTGCCAGCAGGCTGGGACGGAGGACAGAGGCGGATGAGCAGTTCTTC.